This entry describes one TCR beta chain. This receptor's antigen is unknown. No qualities accompany the bases; no much larger clone lies one base away. The Qiagen DNeasy kit was used to extract genomic DNA from unsorted PBMCs and from the negatively selected CD4+ and CD8+ fractions. TCR beta CDR3 regions were subjected to amplification by immunoSEQ multiplex PCR with primers that anneal to V and J segments. A synthetic immune receptor repertoire was used to minimize amplification bias, and remaining bias was computationally removed after sequencing. Per the original workflow: Custom Python scripts were used to quantify repertoire diversity as the Shannon entropy index. Unsorted, CD4+ and CD8+ repertoires were analyzed separately, except in combined analyses where CD4+ and CD8+ sequences were merged in silico. A clone counted as expanded when the clone's frequency after treatment rose at least 2-fold relative to C1D1, and clones undetected at baseline were given a pseudocount of 0.5. Singleton clones were defined as clones with 0 or 1 copy at C1D1, and non-singleton clones were defined as clones with 2 or more copies. Clones expanded in unsorted samples were annotated as CD4+, CD8+ or unknown by matching protein sequences in sorted samples from the same patient. Wilcoxon tests on paired samples were used to test diversity changes from C1D1 to C4D1. TCRdb re-hosts the immuneACCESS table, in-frame sequences only. Its copies lack some clones; in the studies checked, an unresolved V gene accounts for under half of them, and the cause for the rest is not known. V, J and clone size are those of that table, while D and trimming were read from the DNA. Here the sample has around 91,000 clones; around 90% occur a single time. Roughly a fifth of the sample comes from the top ten.

This specimen's time point label, per the study, means: cycle 1 day 1 (C1D1), immediately before nivolumab initiation. Every trial patient had relapsed following autologous stem cell transplantation, and prior brentuximab vedotin exposure was what differed among cohorts A, B and C. The trial cohort included 50 to 60 patients with relapsed/refractory classical Hodgkin lymphoma, and each patient had a best overall response of complete response, partial response or progressive disease. In the multi-cohort phase II CheckMate 205 trial, trial patients received single-agent nivolumab. Best overall response was determined by an independent review committee according to the 2007 International Working Group response criteria. PBMCs from the trial were collected at three points: immediately before nivolumab initiation (C1D1), and during therapy at cycle 2 day 1 and cycle 4 day 1. After peripheral blood was drawn into 8 mL Vacutainer Cell Preparation Tubes, PBMCs were isolated by centrifugation and then cryopreserved.

The germline V gene encodes CDR1 SGHTA and CDR2 FQGNSA. The CDR3, cysteine through phenylalanine, is 15 amino acids long. Only the CDR3 portion is preserved as DNA: 45 bases, with reading frame beginning at the first base. V loses 5 bases, J loses 3 bases, and the germline ends lie 14 bases apart. The data are from a study of PD-1 blockade in classical Hodgkin lymphoma (dated by TCRdb to between 2020 and 2021). As for the study more broadly: Nivolumab dosing was 3 mg/kg intravenously every 2 weeks, continuing until either disease progression or unacceptable toxicity. The study used TCR beta sequencing and CyTOF to define a peripheral blood immune signature of response to PD-1 blockade in classical Hodgkin lymphoma. Here is what the overall study found, with its caveats: Newly diagnosed patients were reported to have lower baseline TCR diversity than healthy donors, and relapsed/refractory patients were reported to have lower baseline TCR diversity still. Diversity was lower in patients who began nivolumab less than 1 year after ASCT, so these patients were left out of later analyses to avoid confounding by immune reconstitution. The study was restricted to a single clinical trial cohort, and the causes of repertoire differences, possibly disease activity or prior therapy, were left undefined. Trial patients with a complete response had baseline diversity similar to that of newly diagnosed patients, while partial responders and progressors had significantly lower diversity. By C4D1, a significant rise was seen in CD4+ TCR diversity but not in CD8+ TCR diversity (p=0.0027 vs p=0.16), and the rise was most apparent among complete responders (p=0.02).

Rearrangement joined TRBV7-2 to TRBJ1-3; the best D guess is TRBD1, with 6 bases matching. Sequenced material: peripheral blood mononuclear cells (PBMCs), taken at baseline. The clonotype was recovered from a human donor with classical Hodgkin lymphoma. Read as DNA, the sequence is TGTGCCAGCAGCCGCGTGAGGGGGGGTGGAAACACCATATATTTT. This codes for CASSRVRGGGNTIYF.